Listed here are 3 T cell receptor beta chains from one sample, sequenced in a study of shared clonotypes between healthy human individuals. The assay was immunoSEQ multiplex PCR, and TCRdb's table has in-frame clones only and misses some. The table includes tens of thousands of clones, 60% to 80% detected once. Sequencing input: memory CD8+ T cells sorted from blood. The sample's subset: CD45RO+ cells pooled with CCR7-negative TemRA cells. The receptors originated from a man in his thirties or forties in good health.

J is TRBJ2-5 and V is TRBV29-1; either TRBD1 or TRBD2 may fit D (5 bases each). The CDR3 contains 11 residues. From germline, CDR1 is SQVTM and CDR2 ANQGSEA. V lost 7 bases to trimming and J lost 5 bases, with 11 bases between them. The CDR3 loop reads CSAGGGETQYF. The CDR3, as DNA: TGCAGCGCTGGGGGTGGGGAGACCCAGTACTTC. Drawing the rest from reference TRBV29-1 and TRBJ2-5, the complete variable domain is SAVISQKPSRDICQRGTSLTIQCQVDSQVTMMFWYRQQPGQSLTLIATANQGSEATYESGFVIDKFPISRPNLTFSTLTVSNMSPEDSSIYLCSAGGGETQYFGPGTRLLVL.

This rearrangement joins TRBV27 to TRBJ2-3, with D unresolved. The CDR3 has 16 amino acids. CDR1 is MNHEY, CDR2 SMNVEV, per germline (reference sequence). Deletions cut 5 bases from V and 1 base from J, with 16 bases between. The CDR3 is CASSPLRRFGTDTQYF. In DNA, the CDR3 is TGTGCCAGCAGTCCCCTCCGCAGATTCGGCACAGATACGCAGTATTTT.

The table lists this clone with many counts. The chain links TRBV10-3 to TRBJ2-3; the D is unclear. V was clipped by 8 bases and J by 6 bases, with 9 bases between them. CDR1 ENHRY and CDR2 SYGVKD come from the germline V gene. The length of the CDR3 is 11 residues. CDR3 nucleotides: TGTGCCATCTTTGTTAGGGATACGCAGTATTTT. Translating gives CAIFVRDTQYF.